The T cell receptor (beta chain) under discussion was sequenced for a study of T cell repertoires in cytomegalovirus infection. Study background: CMV epitopes used comprised recently identified HLA-C-restricted ones and well-studied HLA-B-restricted ones. Both a matching HLA type and CMV infection were indicated by public TCR beta signatures. Overall study findings and caveats: Carriage of CMV together with the relevant HLA was identifiable through cumulative public TCR beta family frequency. There were HLA-C-restricted CMV-specific TCR beta clonotypes dominating the ex vivo response.

The trim removed 5 bases at V and 2 bases at J, leaving 11 bases unmatched. Germline-derived CDR1 and CDR2 are MDHEN and SYDVKM. This CDR3 has 16 residues. TCRdb reanalysed the reads using MiXCR and keeps one entry per CDR3 protein. The table includes approximately 74,000 distinct CDR3 sequences, approximately 42% detected once. Comment on this clonotype: The target antigen is unknown.

The chain carries TRBV28 and TRBJ2-7; 8 nucleotides agree with TRBD1. This sample comprised CD8+ T cells from cultured PBMCs, obtained from culture after CMV antigen stimulation. The TCR comes from a human donor in good health (CMV status not recorded). Some clones in this sample may be carry-over from other donors' samples. As DNA, the CDR3 is TGTGCCAGCAGTCGTCCCGGACAGGGTTTGGCCTACGAGCAGTACTTC. Its protein product is CASSRPGQGLAYEQYF.